This T cell receptor beta chain is from a study of T cells in Graves' hyperthyroidism and ophthalmopathy. Calling Graves' hyperthyroidism stable meant ophthalmopathy did not progress within 18 months. There are a few counts of this clonotype. Researchers amplified the TCR beta CDR3 regions from RNA transcripts. The TCR CDR3 was amplified in a first-round RT-PCR using the HTBI primer set. TCRdb re-analysed the multiplex PCR reads in MiXCR, keeping a single row per CDR3 protein. Among about 420,000 distinct CDR3 sequences listed, around 16% were seen once. The sample was blood. This receptor was identified in a woman younger than 30 with Graves' hyperthyroidism.

CDR3 DNA sequence: TGTGCCATCAGTGAGCGGCAGGGACGTGAAAAACTGTTTTTT. The encoded protein is CAISERQGREKLFF. This chain joins TRBV10-3 and TRBJ1-4; tentative D call: TRBD1 (5 bases). Trimming took 2 bases from V and 7 from J, leaving 11 bases between them. Germline CDR1 and CDR2: ENHRY and SYGVKD. The CDR3 is made up of 14 amino acids.